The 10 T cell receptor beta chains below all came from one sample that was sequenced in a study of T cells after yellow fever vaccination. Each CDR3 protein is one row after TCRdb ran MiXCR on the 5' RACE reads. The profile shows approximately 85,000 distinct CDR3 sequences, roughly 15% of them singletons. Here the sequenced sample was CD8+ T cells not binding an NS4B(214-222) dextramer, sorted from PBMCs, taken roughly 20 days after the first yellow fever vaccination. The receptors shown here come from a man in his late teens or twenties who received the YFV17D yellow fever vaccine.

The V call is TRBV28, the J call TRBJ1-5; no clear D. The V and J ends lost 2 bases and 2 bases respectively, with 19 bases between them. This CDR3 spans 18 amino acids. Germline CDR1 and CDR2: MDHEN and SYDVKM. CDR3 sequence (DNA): TGTGCCAGCAGTTTACGGTACAGCGTCAACTACGGCAATCAGCCCCAGCATTTT. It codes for CASSLRYSVNYGNQPQHF.

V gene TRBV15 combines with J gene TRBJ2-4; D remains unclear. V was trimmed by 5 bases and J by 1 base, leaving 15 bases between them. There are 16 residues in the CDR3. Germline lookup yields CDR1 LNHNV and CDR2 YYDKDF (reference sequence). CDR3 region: CATSGAGETAKNIQYF. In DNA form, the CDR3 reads TGTGCCACCAGCGGCGCTGGAGAGACGGCCAAAAACATTCAGTACTTC.

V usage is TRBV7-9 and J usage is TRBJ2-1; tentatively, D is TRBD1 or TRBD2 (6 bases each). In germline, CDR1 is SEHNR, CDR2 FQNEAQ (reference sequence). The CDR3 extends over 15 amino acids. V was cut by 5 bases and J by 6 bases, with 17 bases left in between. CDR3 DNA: TGTGCCAGCAGCCAAGGGGGGCCGGCATTCAATGAGCAGTTCTTC. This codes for CASSQGGPAFNEQFF.

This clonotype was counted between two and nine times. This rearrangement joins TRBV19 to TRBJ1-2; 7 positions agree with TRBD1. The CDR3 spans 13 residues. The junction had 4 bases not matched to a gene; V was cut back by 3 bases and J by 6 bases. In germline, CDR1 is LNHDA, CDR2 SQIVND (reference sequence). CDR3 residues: CASSILQGNGYTF. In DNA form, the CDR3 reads TGTGCCAGTAGTATTCTACAGGGGAATGGCTACACCTTC.

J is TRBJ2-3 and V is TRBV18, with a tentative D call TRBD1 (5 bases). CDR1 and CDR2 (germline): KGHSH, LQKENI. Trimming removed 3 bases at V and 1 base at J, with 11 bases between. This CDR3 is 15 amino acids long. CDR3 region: CASSPRQGRTDTQYF. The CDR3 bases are TGTGCCAGCTCACCCCGGCAGGGCCGCACAGATACGCAGTATTTT.

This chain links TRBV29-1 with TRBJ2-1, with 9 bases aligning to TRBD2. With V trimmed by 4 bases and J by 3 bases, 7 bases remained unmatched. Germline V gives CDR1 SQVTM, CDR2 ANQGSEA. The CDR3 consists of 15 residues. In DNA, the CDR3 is TGCAGCGTTGTGGGAGCGGGGGGATTCTACAATGAGCAGTTCTTC. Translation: CSVVGAGGFYNEQFF.

CDR3 DNA: TGTGCCAGCAGCCGTTCGGGCTACAATGAGCAGTTCTTC. This codes for CASSRSGYNEQFF. The chain joins TRBV11-2 to TRBJ2-1; no clear D gene. The V end lost 5 bases, the J end lost 3 bases, and 8 bases lay between the germline ends. Looked up from germline, CDR1 is SGHAT and CDR2 is FQNNGV. The CDR3 sequence is 13 residues long.

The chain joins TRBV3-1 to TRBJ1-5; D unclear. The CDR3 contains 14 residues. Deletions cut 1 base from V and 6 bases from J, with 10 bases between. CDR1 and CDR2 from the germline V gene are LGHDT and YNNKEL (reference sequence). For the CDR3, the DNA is TGTGCCAGCAGCCAAGGGGGAGGCAGTCAGCCCCAGCATTTT. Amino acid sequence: CASSQGGGSQPQHF.

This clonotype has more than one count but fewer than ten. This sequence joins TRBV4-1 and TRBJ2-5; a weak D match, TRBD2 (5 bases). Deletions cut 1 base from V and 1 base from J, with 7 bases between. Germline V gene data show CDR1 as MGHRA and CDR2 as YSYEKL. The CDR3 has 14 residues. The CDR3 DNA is TGCGCCAGCAGCCAAGTGGCGGGCCAAGAGACCCAGTACTTC. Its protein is CASSQVAGQETQYF.

The CDR3 loop reads CASSLIGSPSTQYF. For the CDR3, the DNA is TGTGCCAGCAGCTTAATTGGCAGCCCCAGCACCCAGTACTTC. This chain connects TRBV11-2 to TRBJ2-5; D is uncertain. The V and J ends lost 2 bases and 8 bases respectively, with 15 bases between them. CDR3 length equals 14 residues. CDR1 is SGHAT, CDR2 FQNNGV, per germline.